The source of this TCR beta chain is a study of PD-1 blockade in classical Hodgkin lymphoma. Stated time point: cycle 4 day 1 (C4D1), after more than five weeks of nivolumab. Each patient's relapse followed autologous stem cell transplantation, and brentuximab vedotin exposure varied. Purification of CD4+ T cells from thawed PBMCs was performed via magnetic negative selection. Complete response, partial response or progressive disease constituted the best responses recorded. A word on this clone: The antigen is undetermined.

Study outcomes and limitations: Diminished baseline TCR diversity has been reported in newly diagnosed patients relative to healthy donors.

Method: immunoSEQ multiplex PCR; TCRdb's copy keeps in-frame clones and lacks some. Of 25,000 to 30,000 clones listed, approximately 81% are singletons. Trimming at V came to 4 bases and at J to 6 bases, leaving 3 bases not matched to a gene. The CDR3 totals 13 residues. Germline CDR1 reads SGHAT; CDR2 reads FQNNGV. The sequence derives from a human donor with classical Hodgkin lymphoma. The sequencing used CD4+ T cells from blood, collected before the fourth cycle of nivolumab. The rearrangement uses TRBV11-2 and TRBJ1-2; 9 nucleotides line up with TRBD1. CDR3 in amino acids: CASSSGQGNGYTF. CDR3 nucleotide sequence: TGTGCCAGCAGCTCTGGACAGGGGAATGGCTACACCTTC.